The 21 T cell receptor beta chains below come from one sample, sequenced in a study of response to subunit inactivated influenza vaccine. TCRdb analysed the RT-PCR reads with MiXCR anew, one entry per CDR3 protein. The repertoire holds about 780,000 distinct CDR3 sequences, with about 18% as singletons. The source material was PBMCs from blood, sampled 4 to 6 days after vaccination. The receptors derive from a man aged 45-60 years who received an inactivated influenza vaccine.

This clonotype occurred a few times. This sequence joins TRBV20-1 and TRBJ2-1, with 9 nucleotides matching TRBD2. The CDR3 covers 16 residues. Germline V gene lookup returns CDR1 DFQATT and CDR2 SNEGSKA (reference sequence). Trimming cost V 5 bases and J 2 bases; bases outside gene matches: 10. The DNA for the CDR3 is TGCAGTGCTGTTGCCGTAGCGGGGGTGCCCTACAATGAGCAGTTCTTC. Its protein is CSAVAVAGVPYNEQFF.

This clonotype turned up a few times. This chain links TRBV4-3 with TRBJ1-1; 10 bases are shared with TRBD1. The J segment lost 4 bases and the V segment lost 4 bases, leaving 9 bases of the junction unmatched. Germline V lookup: CDR1 LGHNA, CDR2 YSLEER. The CDR3 is 16 residues long. The CDR3, as DNA: TGCGCCAGCAGCCTCGAACCGGGACAGGGGAGCACTGAAGCTTTCTTT. Amino acids: CASSLEPGQGSTEAFF.

There are many counts of this clonotype. The chain combines TRBV12-3 or TRBV12-4 with TRBJ2-1, with 7 bases matching TRBD2. V lost 6 bases to trimming and J lost 3 bases; unmatched junction nucleotides: 14. The CDR3 sequence is 17 residues long. DNA of the CDR3: TGTGCCAGCAGATCAGGGTGGGAGGGATCGAGCTACAATGAGCAGTTCTTC. Protein sequence: CASRSGWEGSSYNEQFF.

This chain uses TRBV6-2 or TRBV6-3 with TRBJ2-1; D possibly uses TRBD1 or TRBD2 (5 bases each). The CDR3 is 15 residues long. Germline CDR1 and CDR2: MNHEY and SVGEGT. V was cut by 0 bases and J by 4 bases, with 10 bases left in between. CDR3 amino acids: CASSYSGRAYNEQFF. The CDR3 DNA reads as TGTGCCAGCAGTTACTCGGGACGGGCATACAATGAGCAGTTCTTC.

V gene TRBV27 combines with J gene TRBJ2-7; TRBD2 might be the D (5 bases). Trimming took 5 bases from V and 4 from J, leaving 15 bases between them. CDR3 size: 14 residues. The germline V gene has CDR1 MNHEY and CDR2 SMNVEV (reference sequence). The CDR3 spells CASSVDFPPYEQYF. For the CDR3, the DNA is TGTGCCAGCAGTGTGGACTTCCCTCCTTACGAGCAGTACTTC.

This clonotype was seen at least ten times. The J gene is TRBJ1-5, the V gene TRBV29-1; D might be TRBD1 (5 bases). The CDR3 totals 13 residues. The germline gives CDR1 SQVTM, CDR2 ANQGSEA. With 6 bases removed from V and 3 bases from J, the gap between germline ends came to 12 bases. DNA for the CDR3: TGCAGCGTCTCCCGGGACTACAATCAGCCCCAGCATTTT. Translating it yields CSVSRDYNQPQHF.

This sequence joins TRBV7-9 and TRBJ1-1, with D hard to call. The CDR3 has 16 residues. The germline V and J ends were trimmed by 5 bases and 1 base, with 17 bases remaining between them. Looked up from germline, CDR1 is SEHNR and CDR2 is FQNEAQ (reference sequence). The CDR3 region has the DNA TGTGCCAGCAGCCTTCCCACGACCCAGGCGAACACTGAAGCTTTCTTT. Amino acids: CASSLPTTQANTEAFF.

This clonotype was seen at least ten times. The J gene is TRBJ1-2, the V gene TRBV29-1; TRBD1 might be the D (5 bases). Germline CDR1 reads SQVTM; CDR2 reads ANQGSEA. This CDR3 is 12 amino acids long. The germline V and J ends were trimmed by 5 bases and 7 bases, with 14 bases remaining between them. The CDR3 DNA reads TGCAGCGTTAATCGGGACGGTGGTGGCTACACCTTC. Residues: CSVNRDGGGYTF.

This clonotype turned up a few times. The chain employs TRBV12-3 or TRBV12-4 and TRBJ2-5; 10 bases agree with TRBD1. The J segment lost 4 bases and the V segment lost 6 bases, leaving 8 bases of the junction unmatched. The CDR3 sequence is 15 residues long. Here the CDR3 reads CASSDRTGGGETQYF. CDR3 DNA sequence: TGTGCCAGCAGCGACAGGACAGGGGGAGGAGAGACCCAGTACTTC.

The gene calls are TRBV10-3 and TRBJ1-5; TRBD1 might be the D (5 bases). The V and J ends lost 2 bases and 5 bases respectively, with 7 bases between them. CDR1 is ENHRY, CDR2 SYGVKD, per germline. The CDR3 has 13 amino acids. CDR3 sequence (DNA): TGTGCCATCAGTGAGGGGGCTGATCAGCCCCAGCATTTT. Its protein is CAISEGADQPQHF.

A few counts support this clonotype. The chain recombines TRBV12-3 or TRBV12-4 with TRBJ2-7; 9 bases agree with TRBD2. The CDR3 is 17 amino acids. Germline trimming cut 0 bases from V and 2 bases from J; bases unmatched to any gene: 8. The CDR3 is CASSLAHAGGMAYEQYF. The CDR3 coding sequence is TGTGCCAGCAGTTTAGCGCACGCGGGGGGGATGGCCTACGAGCAGTACTTC.

This clonotype showed up just a few times. V is TRBV5-6 and J is TRBJ1-1; 10 bases map to TRBD1. The CDR3 sequence is 14 residues long. V lost 5 bases, J lost 7 bases, and 8 bases stayed unmatched. Per germline, CDR1 SGHDT and CDR2 YYEEEE. CDR3 amino acids: CASRLGQGEGEAFF. Here the CDR3 DNA reads TGTGCCAGCAGGCTAGGACAGGGGGAAGGTGAAGCTTTCTTT. The complete variable domain, with remaining parts taken from reference TRBV5-6 and TRBJ1-1, reads DAGVTQSPTHLIKTRGQQVTLRCSPKSGHDTVSWYQQALGQGPQFIFQYYEEEERQRGNFPDRFSGHQFPNYSSELNVNALLLGDSALYLCASRLGQGEGEAFFGQGTRLTVV.

The genes are TRBV20-1 and TRBJ2-7; tentatively, D is TRBD2 (7 bases). The CDR3 runs 13 residues. The germline V and J ends were trimmed by 6 bases and 6 bases, with 18 bases remaining between them. The V gene's germline CDR1 is DFQATT and CDR2 SNEGSKA (reference sequence). This CDR3 is CSATPRGAGEQYF. The DNA for the CDR3 is TGCAGTGCCACCCCCCGGGGGGCGGGCGAGCAGTACTTC.

The V gene is TRBV7-2, the J gene TRBJ2-5, with 10 bases that match TRBD2. Trimming removed 5 bases from V and 6 bases from J; junction bases left unmatched: 12. Germline loops: CDR1 SGHTA, CDR2 FQGNSA. This CDR3 has 16 residues. The CDR3 reads CASSLRWLAGVKTQYF. The DNA for the CDR3 is TGTGCCAGCAGCCTTAGGTGGCTAGCGGGAGTTAAGACCCAGTACTTC. The complete variable domain, with remaining parts taken from reference TRBV7-2 and TRBJ2-5, reads GAGVSQSPSNKVTEKGKDVELRCDPISGHTALYWYRQSLGQGLEFLIYFQGNSAPDKSGLPSDRFSAERTGGSVSTLTIQRTQQEDSAVYLCASSLRWLAGVKTQYFGPGTRLLVL.

The gene calls are TRBV15 and TRBJ1-2; no clear D. CDR3 size: 13 residues. The germline CDR1 and CDR2 sequences are LNHNV and YYDKDF (reference sequence). Trimming pared 4 bases from V and 5 bases from J, leaving 11 bases between. CDR3 residues: CATSTGTWYGYTF. The CDR3 DNA reads as TGTGCCACCAGCACAGGAACATGGTATGGCTACACCTTC.

This clonotype was seen a few times. The chain uses TRBV20-1 and TRBJ2-7; 8 positions match TRBD1. Germline V CDR1 and CDR2: DFQATT, SNEGSKA (reference sequence). CDR3 length: 14 residues. The trim removed 1 base at V and 3 bases at J, leaving 5 bases unmatched. CDR3 bases: TGCAGTGCTAGAGCCGGGACAGGTTACTACGAGCAGTACTTC. Translating gives CSARAGTGYYEQYF.

This clonotype showed up just a few times. The CDR3 DNA reads TGCAGTGCTAGAGCAGCTAGCGGGAGAGGGCAGTTCTTC. Its protein product is CSARAASGRGQFF. The chain has TRBV20-1 and TRBJ2-1; 10 positions match TRBD2. This CDR3 region has 13 residues. The V gene's germline CDR1 is DFQATT and CDR2 SNEGSKA (reference sequence). The V segment lost 1 base and the J segment 12 bases; nucleotides outside the gene matches: 6.

This clonotype was counted once. This chain uses TRBV6-1 with TRBJ2-7; 9 nucleotides line up with TRBD1. V lost 7 bases, J lost 9 bases, and 10 bases stayed unmatched. This CDR3 is built from 13 residues. The germline CDR1 and CDR2 sequences are MNHNS and SASEGT. The CDR3 region has the DNA TGTGCCAGCACAGGGGGACAGGGCTTTAGGCAGTACTTC. Translating gives CASTGGQGFRQYF.

This CDR3 is CSARDTLRAGTIYEQYF. CDR3 sequence (DNA): TGCAGTGCTAGAGATACGCTTCGAGCGGGGACAATCTACGAGCAGTACTTC. The rearrangement links TRBV20-1 to TRBJ2-7, with D possibly matching TRBD2 (7 bases). Looked up from germline, CDR1 is DFQATT and CDR2 is SNEGSKA (reference sequence). CDR3 length: 17 amino acids. V dropped 0 bases and J dropped 3 bases, with 21 bases sitting between them.

This clonotype was seen a few times. The CDR3 DNA is TGTGCCAGTAGCCCGGGGGCGAGAGAGGCCAAAAACATTCAGTACTTC. Amino acid sequence: CASSPGAREAKNIQYF. The rearrangement joins TRBV19 to TRBJ2-4; D may correspond to TRBD1 or TRBD2 (6 bases each). CDR1 is LNHDA, CDR2 SQIVND, per germline (reference sequence). Between the trimmed V and J ends, which lost 6 bases and 1 base, there was a span of 16 bases. The CDR3 contains 16 residues.

This clonotype has only a few counts. The rearrangement links TRBV5-6 to TRBJ2-5; D gene uncertain. V lost 5 bases and J 2 bases, leaving 19 bases between the germline ends. This CDR3 comprises 16 residues. Germline-derived CDR1 and CDR2 are SGHDT and YYEEEE. CDR3 residues: CASRDQFGSAQETQYF. The CDR3 DNA reads TGTGCCAGCAGGGACCAGTTTGGGTCAGCACAAGAGACCCAGTACTTC.